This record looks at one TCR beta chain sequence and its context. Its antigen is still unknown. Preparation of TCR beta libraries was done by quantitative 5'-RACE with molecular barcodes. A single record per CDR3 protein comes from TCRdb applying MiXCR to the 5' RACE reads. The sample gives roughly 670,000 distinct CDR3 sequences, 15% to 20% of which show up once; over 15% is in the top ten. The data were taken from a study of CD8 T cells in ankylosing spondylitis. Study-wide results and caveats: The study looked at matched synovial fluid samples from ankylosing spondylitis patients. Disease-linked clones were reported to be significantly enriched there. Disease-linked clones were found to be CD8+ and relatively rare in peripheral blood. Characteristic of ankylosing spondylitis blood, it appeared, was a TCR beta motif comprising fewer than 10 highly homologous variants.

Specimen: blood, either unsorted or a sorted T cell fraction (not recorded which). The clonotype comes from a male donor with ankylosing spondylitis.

CDR3 coding DNA: TGCGCCAGCAGCGTTCTAGACACCAGTGAGACCCAGTACTTC. Its protein is CASSVLDTSETQYF. The gene calls are TRBV5-1 and TRBJ2-5; no definite D call. Trimming removed 4 bases from V and 5 bases from J, with 15 bases in between. The CDR3 has 14 amino acids. CDR1 is SGHRS, CDR2 YFSETQ, per germline.